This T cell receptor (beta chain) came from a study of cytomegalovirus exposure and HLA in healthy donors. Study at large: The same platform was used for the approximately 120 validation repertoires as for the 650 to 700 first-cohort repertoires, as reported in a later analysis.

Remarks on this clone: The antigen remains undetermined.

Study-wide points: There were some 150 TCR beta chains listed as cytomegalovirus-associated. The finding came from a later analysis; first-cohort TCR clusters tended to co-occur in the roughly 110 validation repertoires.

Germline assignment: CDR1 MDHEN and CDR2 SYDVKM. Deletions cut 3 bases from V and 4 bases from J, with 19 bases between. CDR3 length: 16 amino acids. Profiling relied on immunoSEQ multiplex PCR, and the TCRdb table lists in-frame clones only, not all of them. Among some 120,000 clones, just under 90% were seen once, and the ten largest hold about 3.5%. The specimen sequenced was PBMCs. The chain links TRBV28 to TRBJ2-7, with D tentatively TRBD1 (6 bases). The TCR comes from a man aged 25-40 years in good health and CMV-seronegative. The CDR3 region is CASSFSGTMIDYEQYF. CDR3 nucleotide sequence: TGTGCCAGCAGTTTCTCAGGGACAATGATCGATTACGAGCAGTACTTC.